One T cell receptor (beta chain) is described in this entry. Its antigen is unknown. No clone much larger than this one lies a single base away; base qualities are absent. The donors were healthy, HIV-negative adults with no recently reported acute infections or vaccinations. Every donor was a Caucasian adult living in Nashville, Tennessee, USA. CD4+ T cells were enriched by magnetic negative selection; naive cells were then positively selected on CD45RA, and the negative fraction formed the memory subset. Blood was obtained by leukapheresis, after which PBMCs were separated by Ficoll-Histopaque density gradient centrifugation and cryopreserved in liquid nitrogen vapor phase. Analytical flow cytometry was used to check the purity and quantity of each magnetically sorted T cell population. Genomic DNA was isolated from each sorted fraction and quantified by UV absorbance on a Nanodrop 2000c. This sample is part of a study of shared clonotypes between healthy human individuals (dated by TCRdb to 2018 to 2021). For the study in its entirety: The cohort included a few men and a couple of women between 18 and 49 years of age. For each donor, CD4 naive and CD4 memory were each given three plates, CD8 naive was given two plates, and CD8 memory was given one plate. To estimate repertoire size and how much clonotype sharing occurs between individuals, the study deeply sequenced the blood TCR repertoires of several healthy adults. Each donor's leukapheresis produced roughly between roughly 0.85 and 9.5 billion PBMCs. Libraries were prepared and TCR repertoires were sequenced by different laboratories using diverse techniques, in order to increase sequencing depth and limit assay-specific biases.

CDR1 and CDR2, per the germline V gene, are SGHRS and YFSETQ. Spanning cysteine to phenylalanine, the CDR3 consists of 12 amino acids. Of all the DNA, just the CDR3 is kept, 36 bases in frame from base 1. V gives up 5 bases and J gives up 2 bases, and the segment between their germline ends measures 8 bases. TCR CDR3 regions were amplified from genomic DNA by multiplex PCR using the deep immunoSEQ assay. Genomic DNA extracted from each cell subset was distributed evenly over all wells of several immunoSEQ 96-well plates, and each plate served as one replicate. For sorted subsets, around 200 ng genomic DNA, equal to some 30,000 T cell genomes, was loaded into each replicate PCR. Purified libraries were quantified with a Qubit 3.0 fluorometer, sized on a Bioanalyzer 2100, and re-quantified with the KAPA Library Quantification kit. A separate single-read 150-cycle Illumina NextSeq 550 flow cell was used to sequence each immunoSEQ 96-well plate. The study's processing was this. Because the immunoSEQ output included only junctional sequences and no quality scores, the filtering could not be the same as the filtering used for full-length reads. To assign V/J genes and CDR3, sequences were annotated using PyIR, a Python wrapper for IgBLAST v1.9, with IMGT germline references. Reads with weak V/J assignments (E-value above 1e-6), missing CDR3, stop codons, out-of-frame junctions, or ambiguous translated residues were removed. V3J clonotypes were defined as sequences sharing an identical inferred V gene, J gene, and CDR3 amino acid sequence. Percentage overlap between repertoires was computed as shared unique clonotypes divided by the size of the smaller repertoire. Three approaches were used to assess repertoire richness: RTK rarefaction, the Chao1 estimator, and Recon v2.1 estimates of unobserved clonotypes. Generation probabilities for all TCRbeta clonotypes obtained by the gDNA method from a handful of donors were computed using OLGA. TCRdb retrieved this table from immuneACCESS and kept in-frame rearrangements only. Not all clones are present; in checked studies, unresolved V genes account for under half, and no reason is known for the remainder. V and J calls and clone size are given by that table; D and trimming were obtained from the DNA. The table for this sample lists about 1.1 million clones; about 84% of them were counted only once. In total, the top ten clones hold approximately 0.5% of the sample.

Overall results and qualifications from the work: Even with the large sequencing depth, rarefaction of the sorted-subset datasets indicated that sequencing was incomplete. Naive subsets generally had larger estimated clonotype richness than memory subsets did. Because the study included only a small number of donors, the genetic and exposure-history diversity represented was limited. Pairwise subsampling led to the expectation that sequencing depth would affect the degree of clonotype sharing among donors. Compared with non-shared clonotypes, clonotypes shared by all four sorted-subset donors had higher generation probabilities. Across a handful of donors, roughly 5% of naive CD4, around 3.3% of naive CD8, roughly 2.2% of memory CD4, and around 0.4% of memory CD8 clonotypes were shared. Sampling was restricted to blood, and TCR repertoires in tissues likely differ from the TCR repertoires found in blood.

This TCR was sampled from a man aged 18 to 30 in good health. Some clones in this sample may be carry-over from other donors' samples. The source material was memory CD4+ T cells from PBMCs. What the cell subset or site label conveys for this sample: CD45RA-negative fraction. The chain is made from TRBV5-1 and TRBJ2-7, with no confident D gene call. The DNA sequence follows: TGCGCCAGCAGAAGGGAAACCTACGAGCAGTACTTC. Translation gives CASRRETYEQYF.